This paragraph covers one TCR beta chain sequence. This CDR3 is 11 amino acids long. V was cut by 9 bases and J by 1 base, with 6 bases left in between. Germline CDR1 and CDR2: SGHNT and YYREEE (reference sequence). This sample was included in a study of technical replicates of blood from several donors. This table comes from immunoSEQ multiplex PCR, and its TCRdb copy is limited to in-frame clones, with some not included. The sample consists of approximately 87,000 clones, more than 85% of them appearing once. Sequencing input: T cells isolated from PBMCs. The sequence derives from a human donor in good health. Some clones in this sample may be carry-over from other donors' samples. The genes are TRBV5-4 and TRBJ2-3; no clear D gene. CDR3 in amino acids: CATTGTDTQYF. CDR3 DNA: TGTGCCACCACAGGCACAGATACGCAGTATTTT.